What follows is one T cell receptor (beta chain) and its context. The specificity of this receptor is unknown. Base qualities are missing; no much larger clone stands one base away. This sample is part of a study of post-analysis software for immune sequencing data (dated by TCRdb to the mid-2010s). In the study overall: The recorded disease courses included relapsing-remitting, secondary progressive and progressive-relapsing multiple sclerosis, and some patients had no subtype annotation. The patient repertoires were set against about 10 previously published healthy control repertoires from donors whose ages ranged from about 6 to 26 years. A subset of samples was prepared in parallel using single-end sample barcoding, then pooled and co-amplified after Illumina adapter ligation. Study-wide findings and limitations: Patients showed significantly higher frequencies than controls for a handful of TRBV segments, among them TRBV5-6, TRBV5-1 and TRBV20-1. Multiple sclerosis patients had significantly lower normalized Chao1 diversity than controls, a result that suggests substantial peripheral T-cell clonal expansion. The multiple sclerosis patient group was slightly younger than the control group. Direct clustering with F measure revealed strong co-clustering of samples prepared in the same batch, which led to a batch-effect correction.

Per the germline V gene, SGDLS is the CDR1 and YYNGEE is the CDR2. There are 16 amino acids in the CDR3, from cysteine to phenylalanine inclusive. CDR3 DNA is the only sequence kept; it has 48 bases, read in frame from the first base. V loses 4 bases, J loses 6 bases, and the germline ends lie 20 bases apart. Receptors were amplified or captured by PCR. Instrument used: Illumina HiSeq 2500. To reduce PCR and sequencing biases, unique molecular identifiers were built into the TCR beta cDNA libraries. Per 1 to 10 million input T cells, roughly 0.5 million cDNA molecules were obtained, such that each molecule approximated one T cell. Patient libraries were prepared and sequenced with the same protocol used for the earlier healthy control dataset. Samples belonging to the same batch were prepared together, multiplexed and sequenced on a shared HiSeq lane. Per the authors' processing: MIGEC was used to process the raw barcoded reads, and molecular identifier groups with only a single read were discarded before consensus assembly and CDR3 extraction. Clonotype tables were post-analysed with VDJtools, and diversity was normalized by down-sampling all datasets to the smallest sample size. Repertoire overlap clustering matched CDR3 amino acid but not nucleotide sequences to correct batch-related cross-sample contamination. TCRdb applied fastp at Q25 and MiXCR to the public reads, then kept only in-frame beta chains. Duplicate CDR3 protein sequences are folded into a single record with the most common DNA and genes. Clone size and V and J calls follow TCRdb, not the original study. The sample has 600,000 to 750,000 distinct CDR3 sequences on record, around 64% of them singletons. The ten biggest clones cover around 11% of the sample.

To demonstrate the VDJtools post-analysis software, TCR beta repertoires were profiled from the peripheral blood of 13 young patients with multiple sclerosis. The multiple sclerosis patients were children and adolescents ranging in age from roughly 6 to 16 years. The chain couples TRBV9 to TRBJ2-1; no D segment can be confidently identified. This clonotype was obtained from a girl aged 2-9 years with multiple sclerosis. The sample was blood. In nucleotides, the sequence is TGTGCCAGCAGCACCTTAGCAAACCCCTTTGGCAATGAGCAGTTCTTC. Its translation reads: CASSTLANPFGNEQFF. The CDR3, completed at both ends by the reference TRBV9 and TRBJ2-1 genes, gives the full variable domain DSGVTQTPKHLITATGQRVTLRCSPRSGDLSVYWYQQSLDQGLQFLIQYYNGEERAKGNILERFSAQQFPDLHSELNLSSLELGDSALYFCASSTLANPFGNEQFFGPGTRLTVL.